These T cell receptor beta chains were read from a single sample in a study of T cell responses to AZD1222 COVID-19 vaccine. TCRdb's copy holds only in-frame clones and misses some; the assay was immunoSEQ multiplex PCR. This sample has 95,000 to 100,000 clones; more than 90% occur once, and the top ten carry roughly 13%. This sample comprised peripheral blood, obtained on day 0 of AZD1222 vaccination. These receptors all stem from an adult in good health. The CDR3 runs from the conserved cysteine through the conserved F or W. The order of the fields is D gene, J gene, CDR3 length, V gene, clone size, CDR3 protein, CDR3 DNA. D genes are given only for firm matches. Some rows mark clone size as missing; the rest say once, few, many or name a class of expanded clone.

d_gene: TRBD2
j_gene: TRBJ2-1
len: 16
v_gene: TRBV7-3
abundance: .
CDR3aa: CASSLKGSGGYNEQFF
CDR3nt: TGTGCCAGCAGCTTAAAGGGGAGCGGGGGTTACAATGAGCAGTTCTTC

d_gene: .
j_gene: TRBJ1-2
len: 12
v_gene: TRBV30
abundance: .
CDR3aa: CAWGSDSYGYTF
CDR3nt: TGTGCCTGGGGCTCGGACAGCTATGGCTACACCTTC

d_gene: .
j_gene: TRBJ2-7
len: 13
v_gene: TRBV14
abundance: .
CDR3aa: CASSLRGSYEQYF
CDR3nt: TGTGCCAGCAGCCTCAGGGGCTCCTACGAGCAGTACTTC

d_gene: TRBD2
j_gene: TRBJ2-1
len: 15
v_gene: TRBV7-3
abundance: .
CDR3aa: CASSLGGGPYNEQFF
CDR3nt: TGTGCCAGCAGCTTAGGCGGGGGTCCATACAATGAGCAGTTCTTC

d_gene: TRBD1
j_gene: TRBJ2-7
len: 15
v_gene: TRBV6-5
abundance: .
CDR3aa: CASSYYRGLPYEQYF
CDR3nt: TGTGCCAGCAGTTACTACAGGGGCCTACCCTACGAGCAGTACTTC

d_gene: .
j_gene: TRBJ2-7
len: 16
v_gene: TRBV9
abundance: .
CDR3aa: CASSVDPGQVSYEQYF
CDR3nt: TGTGCCAGCAGCGTAGACCCCGGGCAGGTCTCCTACGAGCAGTACTTC

d_gene: .
j_gene: TRBJ2-3
len: 14
v_gene: TRBV9
abundance: .
CDR3aa: CASSGHVLTDTQYF
CDR3nt: TGTGCCAGCAGCGGGCACGTACTAACAGATACGCAGTATTTT

d_gene: .
j_gene: TRBJ1-3
len: 16
v_gene: TRBV12-5
abundance: .
CDR3aa: CASGLVLRRDGNTIYF
CDR3nt: TGTGCTAGTGGTTTGGTTCTCCGCAGGGATGGAAACACCATATATTTT

d_gene: .
j_gene: TRBJ2-1
len: 15
v_gene: TRBV27
abundance: .
CDR3aa: CASSRLTGTYNEQFF
CDR3nt: TGTGCCAGCAGTAGACTGACAGGTACCTACAATGAGCAGTTCTTC

d_gene: .
j_gene: TRBJ1-5
len: 14
v_gene: TRBV7-2
abundance: .
CDR3aa: CASSLIPRREPQHF
CDR3nt: TGTGCCAGCAGCTTGATCCCTAGGAGGGAGCCCCAGCATTTT

d_gene: TRBD1
j_gene: TRBJ2-5
len: 15
v_gene: TRBV25-1
abundance: once
CDR3aa: CASSEPGTGKETQYF
CDR3nt: TGTGCCAGCAGTGAACCCGGGACAGGGAAGGAGACCCAGTACTTC

d_gene: .
j_gene: TRBJ1-5
len: 15
v_gene: TRBV11-2
abundance: once
CDR3aa: CASSLGTAPNQPQHF
CDR3nt: TGTGCCAGCAGCTTGGGGACGGCACCTAATCAGCCCCAGCATTTT

d_gene: .
j_gene: TRBJ1-5
len: 14
v_gene: TRBV28
abundance: .
CDR3aa: CASGGYPIDQPQHF
CDR3nt: TGTGCCAGCGGAGGGTACCCCATCGATCAGCCCCAGCATTTT

d_gene: TRBD2
j_gene: TRBJ2-1
len: 15
v_gene: TRBV3-1/TRBV3-2
abundance: once
CDR3aa: CASSAQSGGLNEQFF
CDR3nt: TGTGCCAGCAGCGCACAGAGCGGGGGTCTTAATGAGCAGTTCTTC

d_gene: TRBD1
j_gene: TRBJ2-1
len: 14
v_gene: TRBV30
abundance: .
CDR3aa: CAWSAGTGKGEQFF
CDR3nt: TGTGCCTGGAGTGCCGGGACAGGGAAGGGGGAGCAGTTCTTC

d_gene: TRBD1
j_gene: TRBJ1-6
len: 19
v_gene: TRBV6-1
abundance: .
CDR3aa: CASSEALGQGSTYNSPLHF
CDR3nt: TGTGCCAGCAGTGAAGCCCTCGGACAGGGCAGCACCTATAATTCACCCCTCCACTTT

d_gene: TRBD2
j_gene: TRBJ2-1
len: 17
v_gene: TRBV11-3
abundance: .
CDR3aa: CASSIMSLAGGPNEQFF
CDR3nt: TGTGCCAGCAGCATCATGTCTCTAGCGGGGGGGCCCAATGAGCAGTTCTTC

d_gene: .
j_gene: TRBJ2-1
len: 15
v_gene: TRBV6-4
abundance: .
CDR3aa: CASSREQGPVVKQFF
CDR3nt: TGTGCCAGCAGCCGAGAACAGGGTCCGGTCGTAAAGCAGTTCTTC

d_gene: TRBD2
j_gene: TRBJ2-3
len: 15
v_gene: TRBV27
abundance: .
CDR3aa: CASSLLSGGADTQYF
CDR3nt: TGTGCCAGCAGTTTATTGAGCGGGGGGGCAGATACGCAGTATTTT

d_gene: TRBD1
j_gene: TRBJ1-1
len: 14
v_gene: TRBV5-4
abundance: .
CDR3aa: CASSGGQQNTEAFF
CDR3nt: TGTGCCAGCAGCGGGGGACAGCAGAACACTGAAGCTTTCTTT

d_gene: TRBD2
j_gene: TRBJ2-1
len: 16
v_gene: TRBV4-1
abundance: .
CDR3aa: CASSGASGSLYNEQFF
CDR3nt: TGCGCCAGCAGTGGGGCTAGCGGGAGTCTATACAATGAGCAGTTCTTC

d_gene: TRBD2
j_gene: TRBJ2-7
len: 15
v_gene: TRBV5-4
abundance: .
CDR3aa: CASSRSGDFSYEQYF
CDR3nt: TGTGCCAGCAGCCGTAGCGGGGACTTCTCCTACGAGCAGTACTTC

d_gene: .
j_gene: TRBJ2-7
len: 15
v_gene: TRBV7-3
abundance: .
CDR3aa: CASSSRPTGQPEQYF
CDR3nt: TGTGCCAGCAGCTCCCGTCCGACCGGGCAGCCCGAGCAGTACTTC

d_gene: .
j_gene: TRBJ2-7
len: 12
v_gene: TRBV30
abundance: .
CDR3aa: CAWSVLSFEQYF
CDR3nt: TGTGCCTGGAGTGTTCTAAGTTTCGAGCAGTACTTC

d_gene: TRBD2
j_gene: TRBJ2-5
len: 15
v_gene: TRBV5-1
abundance: .
CDR3aa: CASGRTSGSGETQYF
CDR3nt: TGCGCCAGCGGCCGCACTAGCGGGAGTGGGGAGACCCAGTACTTC

d_gene: .
j_gene: TRBJ1-2
len: 15
v_gene: TRBV10-3
abundance: .
CDR3aa: CAISESDGFNYGYTF
CDR3nt: TGTGCCATCAGTGAGTCTGACGGCTTTAACTATGGCTACACCTTC

d_gene: TRBD1
j_gene: TRBJ1-5
len: 15
v_gene: TRBV28
abundance: .
CDR3aa: CASKTGDYSNQPQHF
CDR3nt: TGTGCCAGCAAGACAGGGGATTATAGCAATCAGCCCCAGCATTTT

d_gene: .
j_gene: TRBJ2-2
len: 14
v_gene: TRBV9
abundance: .
CDR3aa: CASSVELVNGELFF
CDR3nt: TGTGCCAGCAGCGTAGAACTAGTCAACGGGGAGCTGTTTTTT

d_gene: .
j_gene: TRBJ1-2
len: 13
v_gene: TRBV7-8
abundance: .
CDR3aa: CASSFGGADGYTF
CDR3nt: TGTGCCAGCAGCTTCGGTGGAGCTGATGGCTACACCTTC

d_gene: TRBD2
j_gene: TRBJ2-5
len: 14
v_gene: TRBV27
abundance: .
CDR3aa: CASSLAGVQETQYF
CDR3nt: TGTGCCAGCAGTTTAGCGGGAGTCCAAGAGACCCAGTACTTC

d_gene: TRBD2
j_gene: TRBJ2-3
len: 19
v_gene: TRBV5-1
abundance: .
CDR3aa: CASSLDVGTSDSSTDTQYF
CDR3nt: TGCGCCAGCAGCTTGGATGTCGGGACTAGTGATTCTAGCACAGATACGCAGTATTTT